This entry features one T cell receptor beta chain sequence. This record belongs to a study of blood T cell repertoires in COVID-19. Looking at the study overall: Acute-phase and convalescent COVID-19 samples originated in the United States, Italy and Spain. From T cells, B-cell-depleted T cells, or PBMCs came the material, which was cDNA or gDNA.

Germline CDR1 and CDR2: SGHKS and YYEKEE (reference sequence). The V end lost 3 bases, the J end lost 0 bases, and 13 bases lay between the germline ends. This CDR3 spans 16 amino acids. In the original workflow: It was from reference gene primer amplification that nucleated cell counts were estimated. The assay was immunoSEQ multiplex PCR, and TCRdb's table has in-frame clones only and misses some. V, J and clone size reflect that table, while D and trimming were determined from the DNA. The sample consists of 200,000 or so clones, 80% to 90% of them appearing once. One Seattle source followed patients from active infection through their disease course.

The source material was peripheral blood. The receptor was derived from a man younger than 45 with COVID-19, enrolled during active disease. The chain links TRBV5-5 to TRBJ1-3; no definite D call. The CDR3 spells CASSSQVAPSGNTIYF. The DNA of the CDR3 is TGTGCCAGCAGCTCCCAAGTGGCTCCCTCTGGAAACACCATATATTTT.